This TCR beta chain comes out of a study of T cells in Graves' hyperthyroidism and ophthalmopathy. The J segment lost 6 bases and the V segment lost 4 bases, leaving 6 bases of the junction unmatched. In germline, CDR1 is SQVTM, CDR2 ANQGSEA. This CDR3 is built from 13 residues. RNA transcripts provided the source from which TCR beta CDR3 regions were amplified. HTBI primers were the set used in a first-round RT-PCR of the TCR CDR3. TCRdb processed the multiplex PCR reads anew with MiXCR; each CDR3 protein has one entry. The sample carries some 400,000 distinct CDR3 sequences, about a fifth recorded once.

The chain has TRBV29-1 and TRBJ2-7; 10 nucleotides agree with TRBD2. Specimen: blood. The clonotype originates from a woman between 18 and 29 years old with Graves' hyperthyroidism. The DNA of the CDR3 is TGCAGCGTTGGGATAGCGGGAGGAAGCGAGCAGTACTTC. As protein: CSVGIAGGSEQYF.